Listed below are T cell receptor beta chains from one sample, sequenced in a study of vaccination effects on CD4 cells after COVID-19. Using immunoSEQ multiplex PCR, the repertoire was profiled, and TCRdb retains in-frame clones only, with some absent. The data show around 22,000 clones, approximately 70% seen once. For these receptors, no antigen is known. The material sequenced was CD4+ T cells from PBMCs cultured with HCoV-229E spike peptides, taken before COVID-19 vaccination. These receptors were collected from a human donor who received a COVID-19 vaccine. The CDR3 runs from the conserved cysteine through the conserved F or W. The order of the fields is D gene, clone size, J gene, V gene, CDR3 DNA, CDR3 protein. D genes are given only for firm matches. Rows give clone size only sometimes, using once, few, many, or a class for an expanded clone.

TRBD1 . TRBJ2-7 TRBV5-8 TGTGCCAGCAGACGACAGGGGGCAGGGTACGAGCAGTACTTC CASRRQGAGYEQYF
. . TRBJ2-1 TRBV5-1 TGCGCCAGCAGCTTGGACGCAATCAATGAGCAGTTCTTC CASSLDAINEQFF
. once TRBJ1-5 TRBV3-1/TRBV3-2 TGTGCCAGCAGCCAATCCGGTCTTTATAGCAATCAGCCCCAGCATTTT CASSQSGLYSNQPQHF
. few TRBJ2-2 TRBV5-4 TGTGCCAGCAGCTTATACACCGGGGAGCTGTTTTTT CASSLYTGELFF
. once TRBJ2-7 TRBV30 TGTGCCTGGAGTCCCAACCTGGTCTCAACTTACGAGCAGTACTTC CAWSPNLVSTYEQYF
TRBD2 few TRBJ2-7 TRBV4-1 TGCGCCAGCAGTCAACGGGGGGACCACGACTACGAGCAGTACTTC CASSQRGDHDYEQYF
TRBD2 . TRBJ2-3 TRBV6-4 TGTGCCAGCAGTGACGTTAGCGAAGGCGCGGGAGCGCAGTATTTT CASSDVSEGAGAQYF
TRBD1 . TRBJ1-2 TRBV12-3/TRBV12-4 TGTGCCAGCAGTGGGGGACAGGCCTATGGCTACACCTTC CASSGGQAYGYTF
TRBD1 . TRBJ1-2 TRBV7-9 TGTGCCAGCAGCCTGGGACAGGGTAGCTATGGCTACACCTTC CASSLGQGSYGYTF
. once TRBJ2-1 TRBV24-1 TGTGCCACCAGTGAGAGTGGCCGGCCATTTCGCTACAATGAGCAGTTCTTC CATSESGRPFRYNEQFF
TRBD2 once TRBJ2-2 TRBV5-1 TGCGCCAGCAGCTTCGGGGGGACGAACACCGGGGAGCTGTTTTTT CASSFGGTNTGELFF
TRBD2 once TRBJ2-3 TRBV4-2 TGTGCCAGCAGCCAAGATCGGGCTAGCGGACGAGATACGCAGTATTTT CASSQDRASGRDTQYF
. . TRBJ1-5 TRBV27 TGTGCCAGCAGTGCCTGGGGGGGGAGTCAGCCCCAGCATTTT CASSAWGGSQPQHF
. . TRBJ2-7 TRBV24-1 TGTGCCACCAGTGACCGACGGAGCAGCTACGAGCAGTACTTC CATSDRRSSYEQYF
TRBD1 few TRBJ1-1 TRBV4-1 TGCGCCAGCAGGAGGACAGGGGGAGGACGCGCTGAAGCTTTCTTT CASRRTGGGRAEAFF
. few TRBJ1-6 TRBV2 TGTGCCAGTGCCCGACAGGACGGGAATTCACCCCTCCACTTT CASARQDGNSPLHF
TRBD1 few TRBJ2-2 TRBV14 TGTGCCAGCAGCCACACCCCTGACAGGGACCTTGGCGGGGAGCTGTTTTTT CASSHTPDRDLGGELFF
. . TRBJ2-3 TRBV15 TGTGCCACCAGCACAGTCTCGGGTACGCAGTATTTT CATSTVSGTQYF
TRBD1 . TRBJ1-2 TRBV15 TGTGCCACCAGCAGAGACGGGACAGGGGGCTATGGCTACACCTTC CATSRDGTGGYGYTF
. . TRBJ1-4 TRBV25-1 TGTGCCAGCAGTGAACCTGAAGACAGATACACAACTAATGAAAAACTGTTTTTT CASSEPEDRYTTNEKLFF
. . TRBJ1-1 TRBV9 TGTGCCAGCAGCGTAGCTGGGGGGGGCACTGAAGCTTTCTTT CASSVAGGGTEAFF
. . TRBJ2-7 TRBV5-1 TGCGCCAGCAGCTTGAGCAGGGCCCGGTTCTACGAGCAGTACTTC CASSLSRARFYEQYF
TRBD2 . TRBJ2-7 TRBV5-4 TGTGCCAGCAGCTTGGCTAGCGGGGCGCTTAACCTCGAGCAGTACTTC CASSLASGALNLEQYF
TRBD1 once TRBJ1-5 TRBV15 TGTGCCACCAGCAGTGGAGCCGGGACAGGGAAAAATCAGCCCCAGCATTTT CATSSGAGTGKNQPQHF
TRBD2 . TRBJ2-5 TRBV10-3 TGTGCCATCAGTGAGAAAAGTCTAGCGGGAGAGACCCAGTACTTC CAISEKSLAGETQYF
. once TRBJ2-5 TRBV18 TGTGCCAGCTCACCACTACAGCAAGAGACCCAGTACTTC CASSPLQQETQYF
. . TRBJ2-2 TRBV18 TGTGCCAGCTCACCACCCTGGGCAGGCGGTACCGGGGAGCTGTTTTTT CASSPPWAGGTGELFF
. few TRBJ1-1 TRBV4-1 TGCGCCAGCAGTGGGCCCCTTAAGGGCACTGAAGCTTTCTTT CASSGPLKGTEAFF
. . TRBJ2-3 TRBV11-2 TGTGCCAGCAGCTTAGAGGCCGGATACACAGATACGCAGTATTTT CASSLEAGYTDTQYF
. . TRBJ1-2 TRBV5-1 TGCGCCAGCAGCCCACAGGGAGACCCTCCCGGCTACACCTTC CASSPQGDPPGYTF
TRBD2 . TRBJ2-2 TRBV19 TGTGCCAGTAGCGTCACGGGACTAGCGGGAGGTAATACCGGGGAGCTGTTTTTT CASSVTGLAGGNTGELFF
. . TRBJ1-1 TRBV2 TGTGCCAGCAGTACCCAAATGAACACTGAAGCTTTCTTT CASSTQMNTEAFF
. . TRBJ2-7 TRBV5-1 TGCGCCAGCACCCCCGGCAGGGGATCGTCCTACGAGCAGTACTTC CASTPGRGSSYEQYF
TRBD2 . TRBJ2-1 TRBV2 TGTGCCAGCAGTGAACCCTTGGCGGGGGTTGTGCAGTTCTTC CASSEPLAGVVQFF
. few TRBJ1-2 TRBV28 TGTGCCAGCAGACCTTGGGCCGCCTATGGCTACACCTTC CASRPWAAYGYTF
. few TRBJ2-3 TRBV5-1 TGCGCCAGCAGCTTGTCTCGGAGCCCAGATACGCAGTATTTT CASSLSRSPDTQYF
. . TRBJ1-3 TRBV5-5 TGTGCCAGCAGCCCGGAGGGGGGTTACTCTGGAAACACCATATATTTT CASSPEGGYSGNTIYF
. few TRBJ2-2 TRBV19 TGTGCCAGTATAAGGGACACCGGGGAGCTGTTTTTT CASIRDTGELFF
TRBD2 . TRBJ2-3 TRBV7-6 TGTGCCAGCAGCCCGCTAGCGGGAGAAACAGATACGCAGTATTTT CASSPLAGETDTQYF
. . TRBJ2-7 TRBV27 TGTGCCAGCAGACAAAACAGGGATTCCTACGAGCAGTACTTC CASRQNRDSYEQYF
. . TRBJ2-1 TRBV24-1 TGTGCCACCAGTGTCCGGGGGAACCCCTACAATGAGCAGTTCTTC CATSVRGNPYNEQFF
. . TRBJ2-1 TRBV27 TGTGCCAGCAGTTTCACCTCCTTGGGGGTTGGGGAGCAGTTCTTC CASSFTSLGVGEQFF
. . TRBJ2-7 TRBV27 TGTGCCAGCAGTTTATCGGAGTTGGGCTGGGACGGTTCCTACGAGCAGTACTTC CASSLSELGWDGSYEQYF
TRBD2 . TRBJ2-3 TRBV5-1 TGCGCCAGCAGCTCAACCGGGACTAGCGGGACCACAGATACGCAGTATTTT CASSSTGTSGTTDTQYF
. . TRBJ1-1 TRBV5-1 TGCGCCAGCGGGAGGTCCTCGGAGCCCACTGAAGCTTTCTTT CASGRSSEPTEAFF
. few TRBJ1-3 TRBV29-1 TGCAGCGGATTAGTCTTTGGAAACACCATATATTTT CSGLVFGNTIYF
. . TRBJ1-1 TRBV4-1 TGCGCCAGCAGCCAGGAACAACGCAACACTGAAGCTTTCTTT CASSQEQRNTEAFF
. . TRBJ2-7 TRBV5-1 TGCGCCAGCAGCTTAACGTCAGGGTTCTACGAGCAGTACTTC CASSLTSGFYEQYF